These 26 T cell receptor beta chains came from one sample sequenced in a study of T-cell reconstitution after alpha-beta-depleted transplantation in children. It was with unique molecular identifiers that the TCRbeta library was prepared. MiXCR, run by TCRdb on the PCR reads, gives a single entry per CDR3 protein. Of about 140,000 distinct CDR3 sequences in the sample, about 9% were seen once. The sample was PBMCs, mostly from graft donor cells, taken 180 days after TCRalphabeta/CD19-depleted stem cell transplant. These receptors were taken from a female patient aged 2 to 10 who had a stem cell transplant for congenital amegakaryocytic thrombocytopenia, so the T cells may come from the graft donor.

At least ten counts were recorded for this clonotype. The rearrangement uses TRBV6-5 and TRBJ2-6; D ambiguous. Between the trimmed V and J ends, which lost 2 bases and 4 bases, there was a span of 9 bases. This CDR3 region has 15 residues. The germline gives CDR1 MNHEY, CDR2 SVGAGI. DNA for the CDR3: TGTGCCAGCAGTTACCCGGGTTACGGGGCCAACGTCCTGACTTTC. Translation: CASSYPGYGANVLTF.

The table lists this clonotype with many counts. J is TRBJ2-1 and V is TRBV5-1; the match to TRBD2 covers 13 bases. V lost 4 bases, J lost 8 bases, and 18 bases stayed unmatched. Germline V gene data show CDR1 as SGHRS and CDR2 as YFSETQ. This CDR3 has 19 residues. Here the CDR3 reads CASSLTGLRTSGREDEQFF. Written as DNA, the CDR3 is TGCGCCAGCAGCCTGACAGGGCTGAGGACTAGCGGGAGAGAGGATGAGCAGTTCTTC.

This rearrangement joins TRBV4-1 to TRBJ1-4; a possible D gene is TRBD1 (6 bases). The CDR3 consists of 14 residues. Germline V gene lookup returns CDR1 MGHRA and CDR2 YSYEKL. V shed 1 base and J shed 7 bases, with 10 bases lying between them. CDR3 loop: CASSQVWGREKLFF. CDR3 DNA: TGCGCCAGCAGCCAAGTTTGGGGGCGTGAAAAACTGTTTTTT.

The sample holds many counts of this clonotype. The chain recombines TRBV27 with TRBJ2-3, with 10 bases that match TRBD1. The trim removed 5 bases at V and 2 bases at J, leaving 7 bases unmatched. There are 16 residues in the CDR3. Germline values: CDR1 MNHEY, CDR2 SMNVEV (reference sequence). This CDR3 is CASSPLDRGYTDTQYF. The CDR3 coding sequence is TGTGCCAGCAGTCCGCTGGACAGGGGGTACACAGATACGCAGTATTTT.

This clonotype has at least ten counts. CDR3 region: CASSSGGAFTDTQYF. Here the CDR3 DNA reads TGTGCCAGCAGTTCCGGGGGGGCCTTCACAGATACGCAGTATTTT. V and J are TRBV28 and TRBJ2-3, with 8 bases fitting TRBD2. Trimming at V came to 4 bases and at J to 2 bases, leaving 5 bases not matched to a gene. The CDR3 is 15 residues long. Germline CDR1 is MDHEN and CDR2 is SYDVKM.

This clonotype occurred a few times. This chain links TRBV19 with TRBJ2-1, with D unclear. Germline CDR1 and CDR2: LNHDA and SQIVND (reference sequence). The V gene lost 5 bases and the J gene lost 6 bases, with 11 bases spanning the gap. The CDR3 runs 13 residues. The CDR3 region is CASSFPSTNEQFF. The CDR3 DNA sequence: TGTGCCAGTAGTTTCCCCTCGACCAATGAGCAGTTCTTC.

This clonotype appeared a few times. The rearrangement joins TRBV20-1 to TRBJ1-5, with 7 positions matching TRBD1. The CDR3 has 15 residues. Germline CDR1 DFQATT, CDR2 SNEGSKA (reference sequence). J gave up 4 bases and V 0 bases, and 6 bases lay outside the gene matches. CDR3 sequence: CSARDSGGRNQPQHF. The CDR3 DNA reads as TGCAGTGCTAGAGATTCAGGGGGGAGGAATCAGCCCCAGCATTTT.

Many counts were recorded for this clonotype. The V call is TRBV29-1, the J call TRBJ2-2, with a possible D match to TRBD2 (6 bases). The CDR3 sequence is 13 residues long. CDR1 and CDR2 from the germline V gene are SQVTM and ANQGSEA. Trimming shortened V by 4 bases and J by 5 bases, and 11 bases separated the two germline ends. CDR3 DNA: TGCAGCGTTGTGGACTACCAAACCGGGGAGCTGTTTTTT. Encoded protein: CSVVDYQTGELFF.

This clonotype was observed at least ten times. The rearrangement links TRBV14 to TRBJ2-1; possibly TRBD1 for D (7 bases). The CDR3 spans 13 residues. V lost 4 bases to trimming and J lost 5 bases, with 9 bases between them. Germline CDR1 and CDR2: SGHDN and FVKESK. In DNA form, the CDR3 reads TGTGCCAGCAGCCCAGGGGGGAACAATGAGCAGTTCTTC. It yields the protein CASSPGGNNEQFF.

In its sample, this clonotype was seen many times. The rearrangement links TRBV13 to TRBJ1-5; D may be TRBD1 (6 bases). Trimming removed 0 bases at V and 4 bases at J, with 19 bases between. The germline V gene encodes CDR1 PRHDT and CDR2 FYEKMQ (reference sequence). The CDR3 is 18 amino acids. CDR3 amino acids: CASSLGGGTGHRNQPQHF. In DNA form, the CDR3 reads TGTGCCAGCAGCTTAGGGGGCGGAACGGGACACCGAAATCAGCCCCAGCATTTT.

This clonotype was seen at least ten times. The gene calls are TRBV28 and TRBJ2-1; D possibly corresponds to TRBD1 (6 bases). Germline values: CDR1 MDHEN, CDR2 SYDVKM. V was shortened by 9 bases and J by 6 bases, with 15 bases between the two germline ends. CDR3 length: 13 residues. CDR3 protein: CASLLLGANEQFF. The CDR3 DNA follows: TGTGCCAGTCTTCTTCTGGGGGCCAATGAGCAGTTCTTC.

This clonotype was detected once. Since a much larger clone is just one base distant, this may be a read error. V usage is TRBV28 and J usage is TRBJ1-1; no clear D gene. V lost 7 bases and J lost 3, with 12 bases in between. CDR1 and CDR2 (germline): MDHEN, SYDVKM. This CDR3 region has 13 residues. The CDR3, as DNA: TGTGCCAGCAATAGGGTGTGGGACACTGAAGCTTTCTTT. This translates into CASNRVWDTEAFF. Drawing the rest from reference TRBV28 and TRBJ1-1, the complete variable domain is DVKVTQSSRYLVKRTGEKVFLECVQDMDHENMFWYRQDPGLGLRLIYFSYDVKMKEKGDIPEGYSVSREKKERFSLILESASTNQTSMYLCASNRVWDTEAFFGQGTRLTVV.

This clonotype was seen many times. V and J are TRBV19 and TRBJ1-4; D remains unclear. The CDR3 length is 15 residues. Germline values: CDR1 LNHDA, CDR2 SQIVND (reference sequence). Trimming removed 9 bases from V and 7 bases from J, with 21 bases in between. CDR3 in amino acids: CASTDGYAIGEKLFF. The DNA of the CDR3 is TGTGCCAGCACCGATGGGTACGCCATCGGTGAAAAACTGTTTTTT.

This clonotype was recorded many times. The chain links TRBV6-2 or TRBV6-3 to TRBJ2-6; D may be TRBD1 (8 bases). Trimming shortened V by 3 bases and J by 2 bases, and 23 bases separated the two germline ends. This CDR3 spans 20 amino acids. Germline CDR1 is MNHEY and CDR2 is SVGEGT. CDR3 in DNA: TGTGCCAGCAGTTATCCGCGACAGGGGAGGGAGGCGCCTGGGGCCAACGTCCTGACTTTC. It yields the protein CASSYPRQGREAPGANVLTF.

This clonotype was found many times. The J gene is TRBJ2-7, the V gene TRBV5-8; the D call may be TRBD1 or TRBD2 (5 bases each). Germline CDR1 reads SGHTS; CDR2 reads YDEGEE. With 5 bases removed from V and 2 bases from J, the gap between germline ends came to 14 bases. The CDR3 runs to 14 residues. The DNA for the CDR3 is TGTGCCAGCAGAAACGATCGGGGACCCTACGAGCAGTACTTC. Translating gives CASRNDRGPYEQYF.

In this sample, this clonotype turned up a few times. The chain carries TRBV11-2 and TRBJ1-3; D is ambiguous. The V end lost 5 bases, the J end lost 0 bases, and 17 bases lay between the germline ends. The germline V gene has CDR1 SGHAT and CDR2 FQNNGV. CDR3 length equals 17 residues. The CDR3 loop is CASSVTRLQFSGNTIYF. The CDR3 nucleotides read TGTGCCAGCAGCGTCACAAGGCTGCAGTTCTCTGGAAACACCATATATTTT.

V usage is TRBV20-1 and J usage is TRBJ2-7, with a weak D call TRBD1 (5 bases). The germline V gene encodes CDR1 DFQATT and CDR2 SNEGSKA (reference sequence). This CDR3 has 16 residues. The V and J ends lost 3 bases and 3 bases respectively, with 21 bases between them. The CDR3 coding sequence is TGCAGTGCTAGCGGACCCCAGGGTGGGCTCGGCTACGAGCAGTACTTC. Translated: CSASGPQGGLGYEQYF.

This clonotype has only one observation. This chain connects TRBV4-2 to TRBJ2-7, with 8 bases matching TRBD1. The CDR3 spans 15 residues. After removal of 8 bases from V and 5 bases from J, the junction contained 14 bases not matched to a gene. Germline V gene sequence: CDR1 LGHNA, CDR2 YNFKEQ. This CDR3 is CASGPGPRGPDEQYF. CDR3 coding DNA: TGTGCCAGCGGCCCTGGGCCCAGGGGGCCGGACGAGCAGTACTTC.

This clonotype came up many times. The chain has TRBV7-8 and TRBJ2-1; possibly TRBD2 for D (5 bases). The germline V gene has CDR1 SGHVS and CDR2 FQNEAQ. V was clipped by 5 bases and J by 5 bases, with 7 bases between them. The CDR3 has 12 amino acids. The CDR3 is CASSPRDNEQFF. The DNA for the CDR3 is TGTGCCAGCAGCCCGCGGGACAATGAGCAGTTCTTC. Complete variable domain (other parts from reference TRBV7-8 and TRBJ2-1): GAGVSQSPRYKVAKRGQDVALRCDPISGHVSLFWYQQALGQGPEFLTYFQNEAQLDKSGLPSDRFFAERPEGSVSTLKIQRTQQEDSAVYLCASSPRDNEQFFGPGTRLTVL.

The sample holds a few counts of this clonotype. The rearrangement uses TRBV5-1 and TRBJ2-3, with D tentatively TRBD2 (5 bases). The germline gives CDR1 SGHRS, CDR2 YFSETQ. The CDR3 totals 14 residues. V was trimmed by 2 bases and J by 1 base, leaving 8 bases between them. This CDR3 reads CASSFSEGTDTQYF. The CDR3 DNA follows: TGCGCCAGCAGCTTCTCGGAGGGCACAGATACGCAGTATTTT.

V is TRBV12-3 or TRBV12-4 and J is TRBJ2-7; 8 bases map to TRBD1. Trimming cost V 2 bases and J 5 bases; bases outside gene matches: 8. The CDR3 extends over 15 amino acids. CDR3 residues: CASSLIRGRGDEQYF. The CDR3 DNA reads as TGTGCCAGCAGTTTAATCAGGGGGCGCGGGGACGAGCAGTACTTC.

This clonotype has at least ten counts. This chain links TRBV7-9 with TRBJ2-3; TRBD2 matches 8 bases. The germline gives CDR1 SEHNR, CDR2 FQNEAQ (reference sequence). This CDR3 is 17 amino acids long. V shed 4 bases, J shed 0 bases, and the junction held 9 bases outside the gene matches. CDR3 nucleotide sequence: TGTGCCAGCAGCTCCCAGCCTAGCGGGCCTAGCACAGATACGCAGTATTTT. This codes for CASSSQPSGPSTDTQYF.

This clonotype was recorded at least ten times. As DNA, the CDR3 is TGTGCCAGCAGCCTGGACAGGGTCCTAAACTATGGCTACACCTTC. Translated: CASSLDRVLNYGYTF. The V gene is TRBV5-5, the J gene TRBJ1-2, with 8 nucleotides matching TRBD1. Germline assignment: CDR1 SGHKS and CDR2 YYEKEE (reference sequence). This CDR3 has 15 amino acids. Unmatched junction bases numbered 7, after V lost 4 bases and J lost 2 bases.

This clonotype was recorded many times. The chain uses TRBV4-1 and TRBJ2-7, with D possibly being TRBD1 (6 bases). Between the trimmed V and J ends, which lost 8 bases and 2 bases, there was a span of 16 bases. The CDR3 has 14 residues. CDR1 MGHRA and CDR2 YSYEKL come from the germline V gene. The CDR3 loop is CASGSPGTTYEQYF. In nucleotides, the CDR3 is TGCGCCAGCGGATCCCCCGGGACAACCTACGAGCAGTACTTC.

This clonotype occurred many times. V usage is TRBV12-5 and J usage is TRBJ1-4; D unresolved. Trimming stripped 3 bases from V and 8 bases from J, with 19 bases between. In germline, CDR1 is LGHNT, CDR2 FRNRAP. This CDR3 comprises 16 residues. CDR3 coding DNA: TGTGCTAGTGGTTTAACTTTTTCTGGCCCCGGGGAAAAACTGTTTTTT. Translation: CASGLTFSGPGEKLFF.

This clonotype was counted at least ten times. CDR3 region: CASSLADLTDTQYF. In DNA form, the CDR3 reads TGTGCCAGCAGTTTAGCGGACCTCACAGATACGCAGTATTTT. The chain has TRBV12-3 or TRBV12-4 and TRBJ2-3; no firm D call. The CDR3 consists of 14 residues. V dropped 0 bases and J dropped 2 bases, with 6 bases sitting between them.